What follows is one TCR beta chain and its context. Its antigen is not identified. Data came from immunoSEQ multiplex PCR; TCRdb stores just in-frame clones and leaves some out. The table lists over a million clones, 95% to 99% of them singletons. The entry originates in a study of shared clonotypes between healthy human individuals. Study overall: A donor's plate count was three for CD4 naive and three for CD4 memory; CD8 naive had two and CD8 memory one.

Findings of the study overall: Between a few donors, naive CD4 clonotypes were shared at a level of around 5.1%. Larger estimated richness was generally seen in naive subsets than in memory subsets.

The J segment lost 2 bases and the V segment lost 0 bases, leaving 4 bases of the junction unmatched. The germline V gene has CDR1 LGHNT and CDR2 FRNRAP. CDR3 length equals 16 residues. This sequence originates from a man aged 30-40 years in good health. Material for sequencing was naive CD4+ T cells sorted from blood. The subset denotes: CD45RA+ positively selected. The V and J genes are TRBV12-5 and TRBJ2-7, with 10 bases that match TRBD1. The DNA of the CDR3 is TGTGCTAGTGGTTTGGTTTCGGGACAGGGGACCTACGAGCAGTACTTC. Amino acids: CASGLVSGQGTYEQYF.